The 27 T cell receptor beta chains reported below all come from one sample, sequenced in a study of OX40 agonist ivuxolimab in advanced cancers. Produced via immunoSEQ multiplex PCR; TCRdb's table is partial and in-frame only. The data contain about 68,000 clones, roughly 88% of them singletons. The material sequenced was CD4+ or CD8+ T cells sorted from blood, taken in a trial of the OX40 agonist ivuxolimab. These receptors were collected from an adult with an advanced solid tumor such as melanoma, head and neck, liver or kidney cancer.

The V gene is TRBV19, the J gene TRBJ1-1; a possible D gene is TRBD1 (5 bases). CDR3 size: 13 residues. The V gene's germline CDR1 is LNHDA and CDR2 SQIVND (reference sequence). Between the trimmed V and J ends, which lost 1 base and 5 bases, there was a span of 8 bases. The CDR3 coding sequence is TGTGCCAGTAGTATAGGTGGGGGTACTGAAGCTTTCTTT. This codes for CASSIGGGTEAFF.

The chain is built from TRBV7-9 and TRBJ1-1, with D hard to call. The V and J ends lost 4 bases and 0 bases respectively, with 9 bases between them. This CDR3 spans 14 amino acids. Germline values: CDR1 SEHNR, CDR2 FQNEAQ (reference sequence). The CDR3 here is CASSSSTMNTEAFF. CDR3 nucleotides: TGTGCCAGCAGCTCCTCAACCATGAACACTGAAGCTTTCTTT.

This sequence joins TRBV9 and TRBJ2-1; D perhaps matches TRBD1 (6 bases). Germline assignment: CDR1 SGDLS and CDR2 YYNGEE. Trimming pared 4 bases from V and 0 bases from J, leaving 14 bases between. The CDR3 sequence is 16 residues long. CDR3 residues: CASSLTGQLSYNEQFF. CDR3 in DNA: TGTGCCAGCAGCCTTACAGGACAGCTCTCCTACAATGAGCAGTTCTTC.

On this clone itself: Germline and junction disagree at one end, which may indicate a read error. The chain couples TRBV19 to TRBJ1-2; D gene unclear. The CDR3 is made up of 18 amino acids. Germline values: CDR1 LNHDA, CDR2 SQIVND (reference sequence). CDR3 DNA: TGTGCCAGTACTATAACCGGCCCCAACAGTCGTTTTGGGTATGGCTACACCTTC. Translated: CASTITGPNSRFGYGYTF.

This chain links TRBV4-2 with TRBJ2-1; 7 nucleotides line up with TRBD2. This CDR3 is 17 amino acids long. Trimming cost V 1 base and J 5 bases; bases outside gene matches: 11. Germline CDR1 reads LGHNA; CDR2 reads YNFKEQ. In DNA form, the CDR3 reads TGTGCCAGCAGCCAAGGGGTTTGGGGGGAGGGTAACAATGAGCAGTTCTTC. It codes for CASSQGVWGEGNNEQFF.

The gene calls are TRBV7-6 and TRBJ2-7, with 9 bases identical to TRBD1. The V gene's germline CDR1 is SGHVS and CDR2 FNYEAQ. The CDR3 is 14 residues long. Trimming cost V 5 bases and J 6 bases; bases outside gene matches: 8. This CDR3 is CASSRGGTGREQYF. In DNA, the CDR3 is TGTGCCAGCAGCAGGGGCGGGACAGGGCGCGAGCAGTACTTC.

The chain couples TRBV6-5 to TRBJ1-2; TRBD1 might be the D (5 bases). Germline V gives CDR1 MNHEY, CDR2 SVGAGI. The CDR3 length is 13 residues. Trimming left V 8 bases short and J 4 bases short, with 14 bases between. The CDR3 sequence is CASGRGGAYGYTF. The DNA for the CDR3 is TGTGCCAGCGGTCGGGGGGGAGCCTATGGCTACACCTTC.

This chain connects TRBV19 to TRBJ1-2, with D unclear. The germline gives CDR1 LNHDA, CDR2 SQIVND (reference sequence). The CDR3 totals 12 residues. The V and J ends lost 5 bases and 5 bases respectively, with 9 bases between them. CDR3 DNA: TGTGCCAGTAGTTTCGACTCTTATGGCTACACCTTC. This gives the protein CASSFDSYGYTF.

The rearrangement links TRBV14 to TRBJ2-7, with D unresolved. There are 14 residues in the CDR3. CDR1 SGHDN and CDR2 FVKESK come from the germline V gene. Trimming shortened V by 0 bases and J by 1 base, and 7 bases separated the two germline ends. CDR3 sequence (DNA): TGTGCCAGCAGCCAAGAAAGGCATTCCTACGAGCAGTACTTC. Encoded protein: CASSQERHSYEQYF.

This chain uses TRBV27 with TRBJ1-2; possibly TRBD1 for D (6 bases). CDR1 and CDR2 from the germline V gene are MNHEY and SMNVEV (reference sequence). The CDR3 spans 13 residues. Between the trimmed V and J ends, which lost 2 bases and 5 bases, there was a span of 9 bases. For the CDR3, the DNA is TGTGCCAGCAGTTTACAGGGGTCATATGGCTACACCTTC. It specifies CASSLQGSYGYTF.

The chain uses TRBV19 and TRBJ1-4; D is undetermined. Germline V gene sequence: CDR1 LNHDA, CDR2 SQIVND (reference sequence). The V end was cut by 7 bases, the J end by 1 base, with 13 bases between. There are 15 residues in the CDR3. Here the CDR3 reads CASTENPGTNEKLFF. The CDR3 DNA reads as TGTGCCAGTACCGAGAACCCTGGAACTAATGAAAAACTGTTTTTT.

This clone showed up many times. The V call is TRBV7-9, the J call TRBJ2-5, with D perhaps given as TRBD1 or TRBD2 (5 bases each). Germline CDR1 is SEHNR and CDR2 is FQNEAQ (reference sequence). The CDR3 has 14 residues. Trimming took off 7 bases at V and 2 bases at J, with 14 bases between the two ends. CDR3 sequence (DNA): TGTGCCAGCACCGGGGACCGCGAACAAGAGACCCAGTACTTC. Translation gives CASTGDREQETQYF. Variable domain in full (rest from reference TRBV7-9 and TRBJ2-5): DTGVSQNPRHKITKRGQNVTFRCDPISEHNRLYWYRQTLGQGPEFLTYFQNEAQLEKSRLLSDRFSAERPKGSFSTLEIQRTEQGDSAMYLCASTGDREQETQYFGPGTRLLVL.

This clone was detected only a few times. The genes are TRBV2 and TRBJ1-4; D not certain. From germline, CDR1 is SNHLY and CDR2 FYNNEI. CDR3 length equals 15 residues. Trimming stripped 4 bases from V and 0 bases from J, with 9 bases between. In nucleotides, the CDR3 is TGTGCCAGCAGTGCCAACCCTGCAACTAATGAAAAACTGTTTTTT. Encoded protein: CASSANPATNEKLFF. Looking up the rest from reference TRBV2 and TRBJ1-4 gives the full variable domain: EPEVTQTPSHQVTQMGQEVILRCVPISNHLYFYWYRQILGQKVEFLVSFYNNEISEKSEIFDDQFSVERPDGSNFTLKIRSTKLEDSAMYFCASSANPATNEKLFFGSGTQLSVL.

The chain couples TRBV6-5 to TRBJ1-1, with 8 bases identical to TRBD1. CDR1 MNHEY and CDR2 SVGAGI come from the germline V gene. J lost 1 base, V lost 5 bases, and 3 bases had no gene match. The CDR3 is 14 amino acids. Here the CDR3 reads CASSPGQANTEAFF. The DNA for the CDR3 is TGTGCCAGCAGTCCGGGACAGGCGAACACTGAAGCTTTCTTT.

DNA of the CDR3: TGTGCCAGTACCACGAGACACCCAGATACGCAGTATTTT. Amino acids: CASTTRHPDTQYF. V gene TRBV19 combines with J gene TRBJ2-3, with D uncertain. Germline loops: CDR1 LNHDA, CDR2 SQIVND (reference sequence). V lost 7 bases to trimming and J lost 4 bases, with 12 bases between them. CDR3 length equals 13 residues.

The chain links TRBV27 to TRBJ2-2; TRBD1 agrees at 7 bases. CDR3 size: 18 residues. The V and J ends lost 6 bases and 2 bases, in that order; junction bases with no gene match: 15. Germline V gene sequence: CDR1 MNHEY, CDR2 SMNVEV (reference sequence). The DNA for the CDR3 is TGTGCCAGCAGATTCCCTACTGTCGGGACAGATAACACCGGGGAGCTGTTTTTT. Protein: CASRFPTVGTDNTGELFF.

This clone turned up a few times. The chain joins TRBV27 to TRBJ2-3; unclear D gene. V was shortened by 2 bases and J by 0 bases, with 9 bases between the two germline ends. CDR3 length equals 15 residues. Germline assignment: CDR1 MNHEY and CDR2 SMNVEV (reference sequence). The CDR3 nucleotides read TGTGCCAGCAGTTTAAGTTTTGCTAGCACAGATACGCAGTATTTT. Its translation: CASSLSFASTDTQYF.

This clone was found a few times. V is TRBV7-9 and J is TRBJ1-2, with TRBD1 as a possible D gene (5 bases). The CDR3 loop spans 15 amino acids. Germline V gene sequence: CDR1 SEHNR, CDR2 FQNEAQ (reference sequence). V was cut by 4 bases and J by 4 bases, with 16 bases left in between. The CDR3 is CASSSGISGAYGYTF. Here the CDR3 DNA reads TGTGCCAGCAGCTCTGGGATCTCCGGGGCCTATGGCTACACCTTC. Based on the CDR3 plus reference TRBV7-9 and TRBJ1-2, the full variable domain is DTGVSQNPRHKITKRGQNVTFRCDPISEHNRLYWYRQTLGQGPEFLTYFQNEAQLEKSRLLSDRFSAERPKGSFSTLEIQRTEQGDSAMYLCASSSGISGAYGYTFGSGTRLTVV.

The chain employs TRBV19 and TRBJ2-2; unclear D gene. The germline V gene encodes CDR1 LNHDA and CDR2 SQIVND (reference sequence). V lost 3 bases, J lost 2 bases, and 7 bases lay in between. The CDR3 loop spans 14 amino acids. The CDR3 DNA sequence: TGTGCCAGTAGTATTATCATTAACACCGGGGAGCTGTTTTTT. Its translation: CASSIIINTGELFF. Filled out from reference TRBV19 and TRBJ2-2, the complete variable domain reads DGGITQSPKYLFRKEGQNVTLSCEQNLNHDAMYWYRQDPGQGLRLIYYSQIVNDFQKGDIAEGYSVSREKKESFPLTVTSAQKNPTAFYLCASSIIINTGELFFGEGSRLTVL.

In DNA form, the CDR3 reads TGTGCCAGAAGCGAACCGAAACGAGGGCGGCCCCGATTGAACACTGAAGCTTTCTTT. Protein product: CARSEPKRGRPRLNTEAFF. V gene TRBV5-3 combines with J gene TRBJ1-1; D remains unclear. TRBV5-3 belongs to the ORF category, with a function that is uncertain. V was cut by 4 bases and J by 0 bases, with 25 bases left in between. The CDR3 totals 19 residues.

The chain uses TRBV7-3 and TRBJ2-3, with 10 bases identical to TRBD2. This CDR3 contains 16 residues. Trimming at V came to 5 bases and at J to 6 bases, leaving 11 bases not matched to a gene. CDR1 SGHTA and CDR2 FQGTGA come from the germline V gene. The chain's CDR3 is CASSTLPSGGWDTQYF. In DNA form, the CDR3 reads TGTGCCAGCAGCACGCTACCTAGCGGGGGTTGGGATACGCAGTATTTT.

The rearrangement links TRBV30 to TRBJ1-2, with D hard to call. This CDR3 is 11 amino acids long. The V gene lost 3 bases and the J gene lost 3 bases, with 5 bases spanning the gap. Per the germline V gene, CDR1 is GTSNPN and CDR2 is SVGIG (reference sequence). In DNA, the CDR3 is TGTGCCTGGAGAAGTTACTATGGCTACACCTTC. This encodes CAWRSYYGYTF. The full variable domain, with the rest looked up from reference TRBV30 and TRBJ1-2, is SQTIHQWPATLVQPVGSPLSLECTVEGTSNPNLYWYRQAAGRGLQLLFYSVGIGQISSEVPQNLSASRPQDRQFILSSKKLLLSDSGFYLCAWRSYYGYTFGSGTRLTVV.

This clone was counted a single time. The V and J genes are TRBV7-2 and TRBJ1-3, with TRBD1 identical over 9 bases. This CDR3 is built from 18 residues. CDR1 and CDR2 from the germline V gene are SGHTA and FQGNSA. Trimming cost V 4 bases and J 0 bases; bases outside gene matches: 10. CDR3 DNA: TGTGCCAGCAGCTCGGGACAGGGCCATCCTCTCTCTGGAAACACCATATATTTT. It translates to CASSSGQGHPLSGNTIYF.

The V gene is TRBV19, the J gene TRBJ1-2, with 7 positions matching TRBD1. CDR3 length: 15 residues. The germline gives CDR1 LNHDA, CDR2 SQIVND (reference sequence). Trimming at V came to 3 bases and at J to 4 bases, leaving 8 bases not matched to a gene. In DNA, the CDR3 is TGTGCCAGTAGTATCGGGGCAGGGGGAGGCTATGGCTACACCTTC. Residues: CASSIGAGGGYGYTF.

This clone came up a few times. The V call is TRBV6-5, the J call TRBJ1-2; 11 bases align to TRBD1. V lost 5 bases, J lost 6 bases, and 5 bases stayed unmatched. The CDR3 runs 14 residues. Germline V gene sequence: CDR1 MNHEY, CDR2 SVGAGI. CDR3 protein: CASSGLGQGDGYTF. Here the CDR3 DNA reads TGTGCCAGCAGTGGCCTGGGACAGGGGGATGGCTACACCTTC.

V is TRBV19 and J is TRBJ1-4; weak D call: TRBD1 (5 bases). Germline-derived CDR1 and CDR2 are LNHDA and SQIVND (reference sequence). This CDR3 spans 15 amino acids. V lost 3 bases and J lost 3, with 11 bases in between. The CDR3 spells CASSMFDSPNEKLFF. The CDR3 coding sequence is TGTGCCAGTAGTATGTTCGACAGTCCTAATGAAAAACTGTTTTTT.

This clone was found a few times. This chain connects TRBV5-6 to TRBJ1-3; 8 positions match TRBD1. Germline CDR1 SGHDT, CDR2 YYEEEE. J gave up 5 bases and V 5 bases, and 6 bases lay outside the gene matches. There are 14 residues in the CDR3. The CDR3 is CASRRTGYRNTIYF. The CDR3 nucleotides read TGTGCCAGCAGGCGGACAGGGTATCGAAACACCATATATTTT.